This T cell receptor (beta chain) was captured by sequencing in a study of blood T cell repertoires in COVID-19. The germline V gene encodes CDR1 LNHDA and CDR2 SQIVND (reference sequence). V lost 4 bases to trimming and J lost 1 base, with 7 bases between them. The CDR3 contains 13 residues. Profiled with immunoSEQ multiplex PCR; TCRdb holds only in-frame clones, not every one. Of some 180,000 clones listed, less than 85% are singletons. J is TRBJ1-1 and V is TRBV19; D is undetermined. Sequenced input: peripheral blood. The TCR was taken from a human donor in a cohort sampled during active COVID-19. CDR3 sequence: CASSNQRNTEAFF. The CDR3 DNA follows: TGTGCCAGTAGTAACCAGCGGAACACTGAAGCTTTCTTT.